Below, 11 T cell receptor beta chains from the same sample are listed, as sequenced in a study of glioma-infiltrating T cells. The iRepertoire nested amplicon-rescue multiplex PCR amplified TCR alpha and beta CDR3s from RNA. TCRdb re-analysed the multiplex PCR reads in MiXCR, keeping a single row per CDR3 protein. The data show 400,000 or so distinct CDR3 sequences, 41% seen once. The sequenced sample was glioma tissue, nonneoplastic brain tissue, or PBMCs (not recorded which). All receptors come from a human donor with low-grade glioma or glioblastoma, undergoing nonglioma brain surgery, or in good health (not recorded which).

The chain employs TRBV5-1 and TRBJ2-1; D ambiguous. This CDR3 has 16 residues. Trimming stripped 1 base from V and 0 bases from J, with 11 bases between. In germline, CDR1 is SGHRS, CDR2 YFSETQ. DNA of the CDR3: TGCGCCAGCAGCTTGTCTGGGTTAACCTCCTACAATGAGCAGTTCTTC. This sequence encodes CASSLSGLTSYNEQFF.

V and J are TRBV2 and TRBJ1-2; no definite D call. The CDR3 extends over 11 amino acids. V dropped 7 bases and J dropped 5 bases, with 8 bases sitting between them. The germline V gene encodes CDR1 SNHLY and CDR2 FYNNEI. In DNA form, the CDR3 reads TGTGCCAGCAAATGGGAGTATGGCTACACCTTC. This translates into CASKWEYGYTF.

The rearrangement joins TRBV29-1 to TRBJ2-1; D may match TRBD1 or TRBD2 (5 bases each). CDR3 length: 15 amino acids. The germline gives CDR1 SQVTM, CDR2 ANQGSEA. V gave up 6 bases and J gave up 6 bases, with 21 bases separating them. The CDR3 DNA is TGCAGCGTGGCGGCGGAGGTCGGAAGGGGCAATGAGCAGTTCTTC. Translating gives CSVAAEVGRGNEQFF.

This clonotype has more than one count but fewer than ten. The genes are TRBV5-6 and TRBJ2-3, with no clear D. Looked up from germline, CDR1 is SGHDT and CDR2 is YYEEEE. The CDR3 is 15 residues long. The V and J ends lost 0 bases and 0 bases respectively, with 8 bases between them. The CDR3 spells CASSLDGSSTDTQYF. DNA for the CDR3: TGTGCCAGCAGCTTGGACGGTTCTAGCACAGATACGCAGTATTTT.

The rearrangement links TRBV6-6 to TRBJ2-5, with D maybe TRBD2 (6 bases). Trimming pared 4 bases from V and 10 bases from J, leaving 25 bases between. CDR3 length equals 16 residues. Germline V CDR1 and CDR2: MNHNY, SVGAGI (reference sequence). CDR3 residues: CASSSAKRVKGRDQYF. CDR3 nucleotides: TGTGCCAGCAGTTCCGCTAAGCGGGTCAAAGGGCGAGACCAGTACTTC.

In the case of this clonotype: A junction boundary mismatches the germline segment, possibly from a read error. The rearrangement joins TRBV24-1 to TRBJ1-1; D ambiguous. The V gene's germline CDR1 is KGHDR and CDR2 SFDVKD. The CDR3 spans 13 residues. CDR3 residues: CATSDLEFTEVFF. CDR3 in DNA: TGTGCCACCAGTGATTTGGAATTCACTGAAGTTTTCTTT.

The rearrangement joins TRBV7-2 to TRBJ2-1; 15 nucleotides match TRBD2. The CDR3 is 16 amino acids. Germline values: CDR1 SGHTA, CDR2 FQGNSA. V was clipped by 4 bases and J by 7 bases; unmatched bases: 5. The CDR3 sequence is CASSSRTSGRENEQFF. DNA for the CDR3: TGTGCCAGCAGCTCTAGGACTAGCGGGAGGGAAAATGAGCAGTTCTTC.

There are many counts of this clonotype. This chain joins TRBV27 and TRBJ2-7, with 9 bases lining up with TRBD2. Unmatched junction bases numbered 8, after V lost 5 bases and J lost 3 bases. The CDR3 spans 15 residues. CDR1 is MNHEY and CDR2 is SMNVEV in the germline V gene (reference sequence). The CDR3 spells CASSPGTSRYYEQYF. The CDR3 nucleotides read TGTGCCAGCAGTCCCGGGACTAGCAGATACTACGAGCAGTACTTC.

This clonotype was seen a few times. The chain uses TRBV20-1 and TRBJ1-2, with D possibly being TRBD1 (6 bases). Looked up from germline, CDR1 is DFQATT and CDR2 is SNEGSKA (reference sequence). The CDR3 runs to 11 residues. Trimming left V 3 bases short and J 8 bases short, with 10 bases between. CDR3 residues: CSASRGQGYTF. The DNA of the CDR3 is TGCAGTGCTAGCCGGGGGCAGGGCTACACCTTC.

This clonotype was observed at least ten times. The CDR3, as DNA: TGCAGTGCTAGTCCCCTCCGCTCCTCCTCCTACAATGAGCAGTTCTTC. Amino acids: CSASPLRSSSYNEQFF. V and J are TRBV20-1 and TRBJ2-1; D remains ambiguous. In germline, CDR1 is DFQATT, CDR2 SNEGSKA (reference sequence). This CDR3 has 16 amino acids. Trimming took 3 bases from V and 0 from J, leaving 15 bases between them.

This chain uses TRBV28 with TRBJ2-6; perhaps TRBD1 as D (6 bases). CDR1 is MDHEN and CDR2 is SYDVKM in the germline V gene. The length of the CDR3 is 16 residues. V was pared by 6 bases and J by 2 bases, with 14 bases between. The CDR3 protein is CASSALGGAGANVLTF. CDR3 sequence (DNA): TGTGCCAGCAGCGCCCTAGGGGGAGCTGGGGCCAACGTCCTGACTTTC.